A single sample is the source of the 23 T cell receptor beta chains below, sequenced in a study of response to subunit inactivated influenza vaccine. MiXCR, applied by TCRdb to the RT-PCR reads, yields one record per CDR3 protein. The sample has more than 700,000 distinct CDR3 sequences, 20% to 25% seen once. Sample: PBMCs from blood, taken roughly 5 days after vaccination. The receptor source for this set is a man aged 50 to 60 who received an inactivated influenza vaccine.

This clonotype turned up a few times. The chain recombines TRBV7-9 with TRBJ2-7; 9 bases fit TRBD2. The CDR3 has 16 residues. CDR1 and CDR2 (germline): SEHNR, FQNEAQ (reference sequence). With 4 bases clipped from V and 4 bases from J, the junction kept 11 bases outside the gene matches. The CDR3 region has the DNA TGTGCCAGCAGCTGGGGGATAGCGGGAGATTCGTACGAGCAGTACTTC. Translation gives CASSWGIAGDSYEQYF.

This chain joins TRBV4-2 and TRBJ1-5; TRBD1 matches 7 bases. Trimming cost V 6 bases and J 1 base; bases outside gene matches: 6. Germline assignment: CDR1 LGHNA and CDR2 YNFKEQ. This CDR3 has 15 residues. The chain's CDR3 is CASRPTGSSNQPQHF. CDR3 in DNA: TGTGCCAGCAGACCGACAGGGAGCAGCAATCAGCCCCAGCATTTT.

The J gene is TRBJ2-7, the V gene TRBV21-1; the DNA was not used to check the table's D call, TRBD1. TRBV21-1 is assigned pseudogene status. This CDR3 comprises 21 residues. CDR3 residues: CASSKRGSGHQAVLKAFEQYF. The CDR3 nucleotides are TGTGCCAGCAGCAAGCGGGGATCCGGGCACCAGGCCGTTTTGAAGGCGTTCGAGCAGTACTTC.

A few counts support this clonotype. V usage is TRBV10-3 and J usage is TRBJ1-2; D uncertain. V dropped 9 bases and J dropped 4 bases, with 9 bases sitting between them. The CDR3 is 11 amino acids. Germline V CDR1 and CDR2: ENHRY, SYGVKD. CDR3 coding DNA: TGTGCCATAACAGAGGGCTATGGCTACACCTTC. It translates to CAITEGYGYTF.

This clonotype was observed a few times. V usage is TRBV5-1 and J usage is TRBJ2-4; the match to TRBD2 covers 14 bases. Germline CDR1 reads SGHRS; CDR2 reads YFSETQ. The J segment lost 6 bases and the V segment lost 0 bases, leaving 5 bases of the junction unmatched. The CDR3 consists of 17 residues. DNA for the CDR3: TGCGCCAGCAGCTTGGTAGGGACTAGCGGGGGAGTAAACATTCAGTACTTC. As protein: CASSLVGTSGGVNIQYF.

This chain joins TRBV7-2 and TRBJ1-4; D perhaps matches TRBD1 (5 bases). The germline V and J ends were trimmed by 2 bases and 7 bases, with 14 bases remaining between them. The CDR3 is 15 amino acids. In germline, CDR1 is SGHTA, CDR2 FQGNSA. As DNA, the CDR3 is TGTGCCAGCAGCTTAACAATGTATGGGGGTGAAAAACTGTTTTTT. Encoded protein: CASSLTMYGGEKLFF.

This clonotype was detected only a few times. Here the CDR3 reads CSAREPRGYTDTQYF. CDR3 in DNA: TGCAGTGCTAGAGAACCTCGGGGATACACAGATACGCAGTATTTT. The chain links TRBV20-1 to TRBJ2-3; D might be TRBD2 (5 bases). Looked up from germline, CDR1 is DFQATT and CDR2 is SNEGSKA (reference sequence). The length of the CDR3 is 15 residues. Trimming left V 0 bases short and J 2 bases short, with 12 bases between.

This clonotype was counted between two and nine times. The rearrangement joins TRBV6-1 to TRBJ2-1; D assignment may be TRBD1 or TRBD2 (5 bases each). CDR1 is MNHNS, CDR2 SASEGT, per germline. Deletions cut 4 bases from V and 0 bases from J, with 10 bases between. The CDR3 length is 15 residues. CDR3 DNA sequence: TGTGCCAGCAGTGGGGGACCCAGCTCCTACAATGAGCAGTTCTTC. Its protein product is CASSGGPSSYNEQFF.

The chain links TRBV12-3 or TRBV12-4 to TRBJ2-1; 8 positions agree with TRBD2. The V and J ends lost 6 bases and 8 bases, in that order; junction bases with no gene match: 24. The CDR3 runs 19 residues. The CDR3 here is CASRDTYLGNSGNLYEQFF. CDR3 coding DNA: TGTGCCAGCAGAGACACGTATCTCGGCAATAGCGGGAACCTTTATGAGCAGTTCTTC.

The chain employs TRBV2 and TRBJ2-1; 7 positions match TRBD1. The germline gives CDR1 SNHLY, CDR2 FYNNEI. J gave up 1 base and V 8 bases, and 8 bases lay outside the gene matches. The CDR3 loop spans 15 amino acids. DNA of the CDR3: TGTGCCAGCGGTAGACAGGGCCTTTCCTACAATGAGCAGTTCTTC. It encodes CASGRQGLSYNEQFF.

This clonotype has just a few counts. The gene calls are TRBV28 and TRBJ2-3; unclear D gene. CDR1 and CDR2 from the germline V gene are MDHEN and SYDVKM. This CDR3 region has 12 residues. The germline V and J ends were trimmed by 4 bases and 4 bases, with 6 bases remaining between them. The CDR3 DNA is TGTGCCAGCAGTTCGGTGGCAGATACGCAGTATTTT. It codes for CASSSVADTQYF. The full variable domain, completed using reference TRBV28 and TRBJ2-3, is DVKVTQSSRYLVKRTGEKVFLECVQDMDHENMFWYRQDPGLGLRLIYFSYDVKMKEKGDIPEGYSVSREKKERFSLILESASTNQTSMYLCASSSVADTQYFGPGTRLTVL.

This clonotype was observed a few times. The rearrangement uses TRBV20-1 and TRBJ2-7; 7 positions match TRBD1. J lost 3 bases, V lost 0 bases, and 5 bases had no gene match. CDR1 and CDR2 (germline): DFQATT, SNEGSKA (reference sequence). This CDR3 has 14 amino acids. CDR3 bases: TGCAGTGCTAGAGATTACCGACAGGGCTACGAGCAGTACTTC. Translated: CSARDYRQGYEQYF.

CDR3 bases: TGCGCCAGCAGCCACCAGGGGCGACAGGGGGGATCCTACGAGCAGTACTTC. Its protein is CASSHQGRQGGSYEQYF. The chain has TRBV4-1 and TRBJ2-7; 9 bases align to TRBD1. The V and J ends lost 3 bases and 1 base, in that order; junction bases with no gene match: 10. The CDR3 is 17 residues long. Germline V gene data show CDR1 as MGHRA and CDR2 as YSYEKL.

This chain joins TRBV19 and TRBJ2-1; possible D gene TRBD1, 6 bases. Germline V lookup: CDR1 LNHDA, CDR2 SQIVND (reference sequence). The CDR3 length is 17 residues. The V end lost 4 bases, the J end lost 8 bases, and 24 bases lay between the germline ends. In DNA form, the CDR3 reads TGTGCCAGTAGTACCCAGGTGGGGGTAAGGGCAGGGGATGAGCAGTTCTTC. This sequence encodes CASSTQVGVRAGDEQFF.

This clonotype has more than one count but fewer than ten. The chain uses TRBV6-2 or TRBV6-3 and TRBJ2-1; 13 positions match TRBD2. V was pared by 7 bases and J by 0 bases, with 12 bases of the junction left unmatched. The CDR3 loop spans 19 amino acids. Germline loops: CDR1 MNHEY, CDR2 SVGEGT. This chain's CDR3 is CASTNGGLAGAFSYNEQFF. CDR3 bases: TGTGCCAGCACAAATGGAGGACTAGCGGGGGCTTTCTCCTACAATGAGCAGTTCTTC.

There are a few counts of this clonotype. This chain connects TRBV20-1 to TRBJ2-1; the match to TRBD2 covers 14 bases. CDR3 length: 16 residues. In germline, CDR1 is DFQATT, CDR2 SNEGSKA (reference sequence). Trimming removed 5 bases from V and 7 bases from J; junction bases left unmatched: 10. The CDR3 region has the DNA TGCAGTGCTGACACGGGACTAGCGGGAGTAAGTAATGAGCAGTTCTTC. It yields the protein CSADTGLAGVSNEQFF.

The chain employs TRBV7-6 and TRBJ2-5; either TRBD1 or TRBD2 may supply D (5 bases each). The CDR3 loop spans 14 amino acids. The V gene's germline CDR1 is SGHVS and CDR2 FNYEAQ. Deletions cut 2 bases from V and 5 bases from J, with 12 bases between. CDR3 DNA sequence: TGTGCCAGCAGCTTAACGCAGGGACGGGAGACCCAGTACTTC. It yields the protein CASSLTQGRETQYF.

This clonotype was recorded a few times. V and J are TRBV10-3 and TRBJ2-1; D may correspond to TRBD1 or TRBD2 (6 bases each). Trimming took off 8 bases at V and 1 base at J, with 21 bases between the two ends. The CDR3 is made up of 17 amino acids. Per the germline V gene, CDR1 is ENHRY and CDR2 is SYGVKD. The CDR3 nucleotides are TGTGCCATCGGTAACGAGTGGGGGGCATATTCCTACAATGAGCAGTTCTTC. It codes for CAIGNEWGAYSYNEQFF.

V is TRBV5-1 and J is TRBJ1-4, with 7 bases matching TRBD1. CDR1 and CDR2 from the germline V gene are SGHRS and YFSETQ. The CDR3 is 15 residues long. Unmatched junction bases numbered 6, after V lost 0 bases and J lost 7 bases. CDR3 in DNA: TGCGCCAGCAGCTTGGCACAGGGGCAGGGTGAAAAACTGTTTTTT. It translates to CASSLAQGQGEKLFF.

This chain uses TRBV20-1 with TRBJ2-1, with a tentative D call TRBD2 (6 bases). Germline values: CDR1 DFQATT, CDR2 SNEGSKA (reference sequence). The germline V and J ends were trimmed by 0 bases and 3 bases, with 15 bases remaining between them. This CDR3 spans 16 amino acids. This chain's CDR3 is CSARDLPGVDYNEQFF. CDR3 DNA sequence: TGCAGTGCTAGAGATCTCCCGGGAGTGGACTACAATGAGCAGTTCTTC.

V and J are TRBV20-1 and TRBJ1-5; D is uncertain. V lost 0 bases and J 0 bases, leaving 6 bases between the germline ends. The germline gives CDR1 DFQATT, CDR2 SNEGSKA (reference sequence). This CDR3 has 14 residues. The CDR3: CSARDSLSNQPQHF. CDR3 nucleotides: TGCAGTGCTAGAGATAGCCTTAGCAATCAGCCCCAGCATTTT.

As DNA, the CDR3 is TGCAGTGCTAGTCAAGCGGCAAGCTCCTACGAGCAGTACTTC. Its translation is CSASQAASSYEQYF. The chain carries TRBV20-1 and TRBJ2-7; tentatively, D is TRBD2 (5 bases). There are 14 residues in the CDR3. V gave up 3 bases and J gave up 0 bases, with 12 bases separating them. Per the germline V gene, CDR1 is DFQATT and CDR2 is SNEGSKA (reference sequence).

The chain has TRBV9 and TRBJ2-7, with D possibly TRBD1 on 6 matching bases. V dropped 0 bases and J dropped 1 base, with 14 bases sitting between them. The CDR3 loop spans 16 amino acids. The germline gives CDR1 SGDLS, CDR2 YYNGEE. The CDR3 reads CASSVASAGTSYEQYF. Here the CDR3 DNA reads TGTGCCAGCAGCGTAGCCTCGGCCGGGACATCCTACGAGCAGTACTTC.